The T cell receptor beta chain under discussion was sequenced for a study of cytomegalovirus exposure and HLA in healthy donors. Study-level points and caveats: Many donors shared some public TCRs, even though most TCR sequences were rare. The authors enumerated some 170 TCR beta chains as linked to cytomegalovirus. In an earlier analysis, most TCR beta V segments were productive about 87% or about 30% of the time.

On this clone itself: The antigen is unknown.

Use of 60 Vbeta and 13 Jbeta primers characterized the PCR. Generated by immunoSEQ multiplex PCR, the TCRdb table keeps only in-frame clones and is missing some. The sample lists about 150,000 clones; over 65% were seen once. Sequencing was carried out using PBMCs. This sequence originates from a man in his forties in good health and CMV-seropositive.

The CDR3 DNA reads TGTGCCAGCAGTGTTTATCTGGCAGGGGCGACCTCTGCAACTAATGAAAAACTGTTTTTT. Its protein is CASSVYLAGATSATNEKLFF. The chain uses TRBV6-1 and TRBJ1-4, with D possibly matching TRBD1 (6 bases). Trimming removed 4 bases at V and 0 bases at J, with 24 bases between. The germline V gene has CDR1 MNHNS and CDR2 SASEGT. The CDR3 consists of 20 residues.